This TCR beta chain derives from a study of OX40 agonist ivuxolimab in advanced cancers. This clone appeared a single time. This CDR3 region has 14 residues. Trimming at V came to 0 bases and at J to 6 bases, leaving 5 bases not matched to a gene. CDR1 is SGHDT and CDR2 is YYEEEE in the germline V gene. The protocol was immunoSEQ multiplex PCR, while the TCRdb copy is restricted to in-frame clones and leaves out a portion. There are 20,000 to 25,000 clones in the sample; about 93% occur only once, and nearly 60% lies in the top ten. The chain recombines TRBV5-6 with TRBJ1-1; 7 bases map to TRBD1. The sequence was obtained from an adult with an advanced solid tumor such as melanoma, head and neck, liver or kidney cancer. The specimen was CD4+ or CD8+ T cells sorted from blood, collected in a trial of the OX40 agonist ivuxolimab. The CDR3 is CASSLGQGGAEAFF. The CDR3 region has the DNA TGTGCCAGCAGCTTGGGACAGGGCGGGGCTGAAGCTTTCTTT. Together with reference TRBV5-6 and TRBJ1-1, the CDR3 gives the full variable domain: DAGVTQSPTHLIKTRGQQVTLRCSPKSGHDTVSWYQQALGQGPQFIFQYYEEEERQRGNFPDRFSGHQFPNYSSELNVNALLLGDSALYLCASSLGQGGAEAFFGQGTRLTVV.